Listed here is a single T cell receptor beta chain. Its specificity is unknown. The PCR contained 60 Vbeta and 13 Jbeta primers. Here immunoSEQ multiplex PCR was the method, and the copy in TCRdb shows in-frame clones only, minus some. The listing contains about 88,000 clones. CDR1 is LNHDA and CDR2 is SQIVND in the germline V gene (reference sequence). The CDR3 runs to 15 residues. Deletions cut 0 bases from V and 4 bases from J, with 13 bases between. This sample is drawn from a study of cytomegalovirus exposure and HLA in healthy donors. Whole-study findings and limits: Information on immune exposure was restricted to one variable (CMV serostatus). Across all donors, roughly uniform sequencing depth was an assumption of the presence/absence analyses.

The J gene is TRBJ2-7, the V gene TRBV19; the D gene is possibly TRBD1 (5 bases). This receptor was taken from a girl aged 5 to 17 in good health and CMV-seropositive. Specimen: PBMCs. The CDR3: CASSIEDQGPYEQYF. The CDR3 coding sequence is TGTGCCAGTAGTATAGAGGATCAGGGTCCGTACGAGCAGTACTTC. The full variable domain, rest sourced from reference TRBV19 and TRBJ2-7, is DGGITQSPKYLFRKEGQNVTLSCEQNLNHDAMYWYRQDPGQGLRLIYYSQIVNDFQKGDIAEGYSVSREKKESFPLTVTSAQKNPTAFYLCASSIEDQGPYEQYFGPGTRLTVT.